This record concerns one T cell receptor beta chain sequence. Germline lookup yields CDR1 ENHRY and CDR2 SYGVKD. V lost 4 bases, J lost 4 bases, and 7 bases stayed unmatched. The CDR3 loop spans 15 amino acids. This record comes from a study of T cell responses to AZD1222 COVID-19 vaccine. In the study overall: Combined were second doses at about 4 or about 12 weeks.

Here immunoSEQ multiplex PCR was the method, and the copy in TCRdb shows in-frame clones only, minus some. Seen here are 130,000 to 150,000 clones, around nine tenths observed once, and the top ten hold 4% to 6%. The sequence came from an adult in good health. Specimen: peripheral blood, collected on day 0 of AZD1222 vaccination. The chain recombines TRBV10-3 with TRBJ1-2, with 9 bases that match TRBD1. CDR3 nucleotide sequence: TGTGCCATCAGTGGGGACAGGGTCGGGGCCTATGGCTACACCTTC. Its protein product is CAISGDRVGAYGYTF.